What follows is one TCR beta chain and its context. The data belong to a study of T cells after yellow fever vaccination. TCRdb independently ran MiXCR on the 5' RACE reads; one entry per CDR3 protein. The sample includes 170,000 or so distinct CDR3 sequences, about a tenth of them seen just once. From germline, CDR1 is SGHRS and CDR2 YFSETQ. V was cut by 4 bases and J by 3 bases, with 13 bases left in between. The length of the CDR3 is 14 residues. The receptor was isolated from a man between 18 and 35 years old who received the YFV17D yellow fever vaccine. Here the sequenced sample was CD8+ T cells sorted from PBMCs, taken 45 days after the yellow fever booster vaccination. The J gene is TRBJ1-1, the V gene TRBV5-1; D gene ambiguous. CDR3 sequence: CASSPYAQYTEAFF. CDR3 coding DNA: TGCGCCAGCAGCCCCTACGCCCAGTACACTGAAGCTTTCTTT.